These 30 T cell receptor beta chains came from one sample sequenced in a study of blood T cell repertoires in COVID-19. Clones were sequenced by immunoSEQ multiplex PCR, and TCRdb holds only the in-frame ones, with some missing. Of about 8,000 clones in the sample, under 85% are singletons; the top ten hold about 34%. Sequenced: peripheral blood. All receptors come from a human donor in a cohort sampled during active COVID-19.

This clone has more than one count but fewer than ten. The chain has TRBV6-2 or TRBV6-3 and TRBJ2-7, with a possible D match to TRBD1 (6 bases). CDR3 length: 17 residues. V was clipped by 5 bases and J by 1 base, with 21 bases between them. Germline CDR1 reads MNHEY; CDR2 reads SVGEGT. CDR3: CASSPKTGNSRSYEQYF. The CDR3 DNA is TGTGCCAGCAGTCCCAAAACAGGGAATTCCAGATCCTACGAGCAGTACTTC.

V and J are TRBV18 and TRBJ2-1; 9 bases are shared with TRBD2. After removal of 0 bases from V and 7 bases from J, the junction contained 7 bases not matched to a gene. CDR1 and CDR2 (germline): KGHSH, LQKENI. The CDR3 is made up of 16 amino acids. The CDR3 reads CASSPPGLALANEQFF. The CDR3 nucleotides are TGTGCCAGCTCACCACCCGGACTAGCGCTAGCTAATGAGCAGTTCTTC.

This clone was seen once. In DNA form, the CDR3 reads TGTGCCAGCAGTGTTGGAGCGGGAGGGAAGGCCGGGGAGCTGTTTTTT. Residues: CASSVGAGGKAGELFF. The rearrangement uses TRBV2 and TRBJ2-2, with TRBD2 matching 10 bases. CDR3 size: 16 residues. V was clipped by 4 bases and J by 6 bases; unmatched bases: 8. Germline CDR1 is SNHLY and CDR2 is FYNNEI.

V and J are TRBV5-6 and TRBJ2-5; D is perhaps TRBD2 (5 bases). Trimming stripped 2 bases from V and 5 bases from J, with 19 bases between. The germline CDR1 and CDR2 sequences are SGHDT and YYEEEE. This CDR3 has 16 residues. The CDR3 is CASSFVRTAGGETQYF. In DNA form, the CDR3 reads TGTGCCAGCAGCTTTGTAAGGACCGCTGGCGGGGAGACCCAGTACTTC.

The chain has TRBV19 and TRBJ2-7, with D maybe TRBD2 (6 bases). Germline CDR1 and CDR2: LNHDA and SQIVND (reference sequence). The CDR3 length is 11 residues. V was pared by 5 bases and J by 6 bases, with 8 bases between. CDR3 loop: CASSLSGEQYF. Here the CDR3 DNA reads TGTGCCAGTAGTCTTAGCGGCGAGCAGTACTTC.

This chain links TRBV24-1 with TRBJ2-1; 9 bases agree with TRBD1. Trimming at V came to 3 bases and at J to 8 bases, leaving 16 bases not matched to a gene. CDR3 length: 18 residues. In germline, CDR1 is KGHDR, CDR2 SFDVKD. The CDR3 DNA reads TGTGCCACCAGTGATCCTCAGGAACCGACAGGGGGTTTCGATGAGCAGTTCTTC. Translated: CATSDPQEPTGGFDEQFF.

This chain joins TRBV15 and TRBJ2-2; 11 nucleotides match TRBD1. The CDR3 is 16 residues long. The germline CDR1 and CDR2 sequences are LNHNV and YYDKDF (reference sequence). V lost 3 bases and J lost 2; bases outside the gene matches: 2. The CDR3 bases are TGTGCCACCAGCAGGGGACAGGGGGTAAACACCGGGGAGCTGTTTTTT. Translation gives CATSRGQGVNTGELFF.

The DNA of the CDR3 is TGTGCCAGCAGTGCGACTCGTACGCAGTATTTT. Translating it yields CASSATRTQYF. The rearrangement uses TRBV12-3 or TRBV12-4 and TRBJ2-3; D ambiguous. The CDR3 contains 11 residues. Trimming left V 5 bases short and J 8 bases short, with 8 bases between.

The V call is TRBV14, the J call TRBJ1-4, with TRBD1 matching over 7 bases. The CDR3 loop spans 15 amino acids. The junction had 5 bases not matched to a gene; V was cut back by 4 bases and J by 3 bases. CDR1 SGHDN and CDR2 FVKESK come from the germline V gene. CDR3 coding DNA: TGTGCCAGCAGCCGACAGGGCCTTGCTAATGAAAAACTGTTTTTT. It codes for CASSRQGLANEKLFF. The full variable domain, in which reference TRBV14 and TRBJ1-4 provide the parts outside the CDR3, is EAGVTQFPSHSVIEKGQTVTLRCDPISGHDNLYWYRRVMGKEIKFLLHFVKESKQDESGMPNNRFLAERTGGTYSTLKVQPAELEDSGVYFCASSRQGLANEKLFFGSGTQLSVL.

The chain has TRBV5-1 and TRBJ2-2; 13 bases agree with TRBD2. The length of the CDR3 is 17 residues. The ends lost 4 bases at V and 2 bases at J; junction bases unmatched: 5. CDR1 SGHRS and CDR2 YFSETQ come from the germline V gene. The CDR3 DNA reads TGCGCCAGCAGCCTTCGGACTAGCGGGAGTAACACCGGGGAGCTGTTTTTT. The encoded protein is CASSLRTSGSNTGELFF.

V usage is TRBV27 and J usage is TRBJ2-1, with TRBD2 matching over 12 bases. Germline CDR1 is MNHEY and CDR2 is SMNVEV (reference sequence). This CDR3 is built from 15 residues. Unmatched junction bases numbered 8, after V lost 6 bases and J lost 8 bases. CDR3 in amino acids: CASSPTSGRIYEQFF. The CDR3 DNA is TGTGCCAGCAGCCCGACTAGCGGGAGAATTTATGAGCAGTTCTTC.

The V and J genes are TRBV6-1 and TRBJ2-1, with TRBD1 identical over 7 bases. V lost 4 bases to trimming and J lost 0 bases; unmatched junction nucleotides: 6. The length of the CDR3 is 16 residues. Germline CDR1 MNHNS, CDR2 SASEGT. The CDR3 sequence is CASSAGQVSSYNEQFF. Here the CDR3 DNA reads TGTGCCAGCAGTGCCGGACAGGTGAGCTCCTACAATGAGCAGTTCTTC.

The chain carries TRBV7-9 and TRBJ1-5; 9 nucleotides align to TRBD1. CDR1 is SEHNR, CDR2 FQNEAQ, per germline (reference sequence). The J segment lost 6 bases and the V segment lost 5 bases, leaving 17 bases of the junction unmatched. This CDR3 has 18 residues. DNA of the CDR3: TGTGCCAGCAGCCGGGGATTGGGGACAGGGAGTTGGCCTCAGCCCCAGCATTTT. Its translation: CASSRGLGTGSWPQPQHF.

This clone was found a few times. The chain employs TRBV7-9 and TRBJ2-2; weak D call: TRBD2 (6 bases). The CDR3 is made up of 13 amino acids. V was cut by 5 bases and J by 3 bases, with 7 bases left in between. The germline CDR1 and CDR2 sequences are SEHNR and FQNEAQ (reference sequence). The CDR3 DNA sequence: TGTGCCAGCAGCCGCGGGGACACCGGGGAGCTGTTTTTT. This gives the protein CASSRGDTGELFF. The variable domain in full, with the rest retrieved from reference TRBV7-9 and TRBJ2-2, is DTGVSQNPRHKITKRGQNVTFRCDPISEHNRLYWYRQTLGQGPEFLTYFQNEAQLEKSRLLSDRFSAERPKGSFSTLEIQRTEQGDSAMYLCASSRGDTGELFFGEGSRLTVL.

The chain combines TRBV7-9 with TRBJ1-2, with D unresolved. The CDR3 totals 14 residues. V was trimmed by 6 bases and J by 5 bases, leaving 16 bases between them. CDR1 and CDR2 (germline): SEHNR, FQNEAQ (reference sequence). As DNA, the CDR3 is TGTGCCAGCAGTCAAGACACCACAACTTATGGCTACACCTTC. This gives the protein CASSQDTTTYGYTF.

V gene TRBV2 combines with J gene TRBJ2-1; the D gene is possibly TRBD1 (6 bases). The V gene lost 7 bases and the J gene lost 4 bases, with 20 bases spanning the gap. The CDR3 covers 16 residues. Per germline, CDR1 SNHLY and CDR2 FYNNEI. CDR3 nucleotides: TGTGCCAGCATCCGGGACACGAGGAAGGAATACAATGAGCAGTTCTTC. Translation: CASIRDTRKEYNEQFF. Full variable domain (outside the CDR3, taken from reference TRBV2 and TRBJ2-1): EPEVTQTPSHQVTQMGQEVILRCVPISNHLYFYWYRQILGQKVEFLVSFYNNEISEKSEIFDDQFSVERPDGSNFTLKIRSTKLEDSAMYFCASIRDTRKEYNEQFFGPGTRLTVL.

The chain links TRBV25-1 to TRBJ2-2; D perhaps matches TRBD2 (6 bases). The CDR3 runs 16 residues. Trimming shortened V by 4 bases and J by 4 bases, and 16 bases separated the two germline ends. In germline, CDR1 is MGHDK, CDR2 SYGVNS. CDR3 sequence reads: CASSALAGRSTGELFF. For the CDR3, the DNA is TGTGCCAGCAGTGCCCTGGCGGGAAGGTCCACCGGGGAGCTGTTTTTT.

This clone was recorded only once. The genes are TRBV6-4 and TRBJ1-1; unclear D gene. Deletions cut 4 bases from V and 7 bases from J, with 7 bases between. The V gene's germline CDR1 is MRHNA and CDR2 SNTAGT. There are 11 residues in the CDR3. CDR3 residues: CASSVGGEAFF. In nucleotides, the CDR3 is TGTGCCAGCAGTGTAGGAGGTGAAGCTTTCTTT.

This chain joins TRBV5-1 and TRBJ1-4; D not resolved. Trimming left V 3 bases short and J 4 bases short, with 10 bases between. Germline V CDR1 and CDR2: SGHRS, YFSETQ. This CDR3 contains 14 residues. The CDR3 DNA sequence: TGCGCCAGCAGCTCGACGGGTTTTAATGAAAAACTGTTTTTT. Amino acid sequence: CASSSTGFNEKLFF.

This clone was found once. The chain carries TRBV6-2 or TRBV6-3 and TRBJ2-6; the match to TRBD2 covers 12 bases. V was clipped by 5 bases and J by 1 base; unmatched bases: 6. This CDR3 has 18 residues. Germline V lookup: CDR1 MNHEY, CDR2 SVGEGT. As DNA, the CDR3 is TGTGCCAGCAGTCCCCTAGCGGGGGGGATTTCTGGGGCCAACGTCCTGACTTTC. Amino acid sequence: CASSPLAGGISGANVLTF.

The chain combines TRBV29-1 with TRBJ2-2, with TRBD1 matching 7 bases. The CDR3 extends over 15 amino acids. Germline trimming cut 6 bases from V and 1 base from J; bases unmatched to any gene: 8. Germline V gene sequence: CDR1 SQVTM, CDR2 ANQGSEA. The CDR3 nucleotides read TGCAGCGTAAGGGATCGGACAGGGAACACCGGGGAGCTGTTTTTT. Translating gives CSVRDRTGNTGELFF.

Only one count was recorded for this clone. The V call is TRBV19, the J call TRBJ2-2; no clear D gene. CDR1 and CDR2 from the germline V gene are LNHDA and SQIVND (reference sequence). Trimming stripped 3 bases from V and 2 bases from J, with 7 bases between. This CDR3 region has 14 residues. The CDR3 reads CASSILGNTGELFF. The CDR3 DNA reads TGTGCCAGTAGTATTCTAGGAAACACCGGGGAGCTGTTTTTT.

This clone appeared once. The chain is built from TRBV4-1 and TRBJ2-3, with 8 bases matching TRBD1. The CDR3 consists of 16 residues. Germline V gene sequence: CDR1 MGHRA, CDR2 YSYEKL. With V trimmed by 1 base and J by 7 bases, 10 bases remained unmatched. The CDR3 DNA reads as TGCGCCAGCAGCCAAGGACAGGGGACGTTAGTAAATACGCAGTATTTT. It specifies CASSQGQGTLVNTQYF.

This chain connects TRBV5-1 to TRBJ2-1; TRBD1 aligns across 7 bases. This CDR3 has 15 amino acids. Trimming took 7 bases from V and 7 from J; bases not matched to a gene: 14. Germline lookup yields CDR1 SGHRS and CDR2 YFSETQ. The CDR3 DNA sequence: TGCGCCAGCCAGGTACAGGGGAATGGGGTTAATGAGCAGTTCTTC. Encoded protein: CASQVQGNGVNEQFF.

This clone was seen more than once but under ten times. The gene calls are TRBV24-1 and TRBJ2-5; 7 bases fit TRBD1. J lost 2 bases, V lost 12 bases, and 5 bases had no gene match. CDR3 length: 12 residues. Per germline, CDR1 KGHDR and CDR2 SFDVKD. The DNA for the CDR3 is TGTGCCTGCAGGGACAGACAAGAGACCCAGTACTTC. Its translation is CACRDRQETQYF.

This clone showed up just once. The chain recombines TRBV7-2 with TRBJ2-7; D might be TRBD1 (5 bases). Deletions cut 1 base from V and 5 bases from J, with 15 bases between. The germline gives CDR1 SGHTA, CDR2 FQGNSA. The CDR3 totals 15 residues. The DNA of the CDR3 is TGTGCCAGCAGCTTAGAAGGGGTTTTGAGTGACGAGCAGTACTTC. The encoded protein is CASSLEGVLSDEQYF.

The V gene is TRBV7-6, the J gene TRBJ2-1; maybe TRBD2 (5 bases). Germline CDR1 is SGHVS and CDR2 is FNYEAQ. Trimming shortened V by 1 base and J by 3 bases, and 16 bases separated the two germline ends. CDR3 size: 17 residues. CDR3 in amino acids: CASSLVVVEEGYNEQFF. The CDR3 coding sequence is TGTGCCAGCAGCTTAGTAGTAGTCGAAGAGGGCTACAATGAGCAGTTCTTC.

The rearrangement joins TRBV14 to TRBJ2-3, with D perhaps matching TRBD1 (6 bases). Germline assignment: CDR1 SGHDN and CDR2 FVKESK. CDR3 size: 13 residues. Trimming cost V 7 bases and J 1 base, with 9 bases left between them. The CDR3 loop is CASNGQRTDTQYF. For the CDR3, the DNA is TGTGCCAGCAACGGACAGCGCACAGATACGCAGTATTTT.

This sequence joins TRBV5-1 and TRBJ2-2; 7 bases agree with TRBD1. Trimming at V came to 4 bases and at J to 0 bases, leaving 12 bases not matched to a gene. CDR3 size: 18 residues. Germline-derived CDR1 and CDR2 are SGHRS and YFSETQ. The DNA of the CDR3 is TGCGCCAGCAGCCTAACACTTTCCGGGACAGCGAACACCGGGGAGCTGTTTTTT. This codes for CASSLTLSGTANTGELFF.

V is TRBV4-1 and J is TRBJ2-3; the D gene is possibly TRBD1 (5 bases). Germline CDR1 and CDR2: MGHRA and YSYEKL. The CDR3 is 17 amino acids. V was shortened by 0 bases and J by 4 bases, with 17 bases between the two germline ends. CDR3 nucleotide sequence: TGCGCCAGCAGCCAAGACAGGTGGGTGCGCAGGGCAGATACGCAGTATTTT. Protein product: CASSQDRWVRRADTQYF.